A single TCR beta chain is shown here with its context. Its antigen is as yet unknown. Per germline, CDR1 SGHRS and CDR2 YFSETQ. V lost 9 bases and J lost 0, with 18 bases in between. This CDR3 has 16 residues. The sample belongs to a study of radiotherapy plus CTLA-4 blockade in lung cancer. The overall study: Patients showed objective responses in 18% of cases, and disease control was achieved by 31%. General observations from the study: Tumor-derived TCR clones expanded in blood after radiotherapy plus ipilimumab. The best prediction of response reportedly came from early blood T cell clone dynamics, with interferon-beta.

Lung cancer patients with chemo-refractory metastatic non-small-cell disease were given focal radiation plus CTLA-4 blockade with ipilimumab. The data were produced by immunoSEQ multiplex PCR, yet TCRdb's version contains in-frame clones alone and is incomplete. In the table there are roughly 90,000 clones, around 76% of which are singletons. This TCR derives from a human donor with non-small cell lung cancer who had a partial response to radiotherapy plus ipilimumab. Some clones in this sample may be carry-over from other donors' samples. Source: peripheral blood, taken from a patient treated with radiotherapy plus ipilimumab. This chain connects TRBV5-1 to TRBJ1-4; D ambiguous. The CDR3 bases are TGCGCCATCCCCCCCCCGGCTAGACCAACTAATGAAAAACTGTTTTTT. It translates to CAIPPPARPTNEKLFF.